This passage covers 25 T cell receptor beta chains from one sample sequenced in a study of beta chain features in type 1 diabetes. Investigators reverse transcribed all isolated RNA, so they sequenced expressed TCRB transcripts. Here immunoSEQ multiplex PCR was the method, and the copy in TCRdb shows in-frame clones only, minus some. The sample lists around 350,000 clones, 10% to 15% occurring once. The sequenced sample consisted of naive CD4+ T cells from blood. These receptors were collected from a man aged 18-30 years in good health.

This chain links TRBV5-4 with TRBJ2-3; 8 bases agree with TRBD1. The CDR3 covers 14 residues. The V and J ends lost 4 bases and 4 bases, in that order; junction bases with no gene match: 5. The germline gives CDR1 SGHNT, CDR2 YYREEE (reference sequence). The CDR3 DNA reads as TGTGCCAGCAGCCAAAAACAGGGGGCAGATACGCAGTATTTT. Its protein is CASSQKQGADTQYF.

The rearrangement links TRBV28 to TRBJ2-3; TRBD2 agrees at 10 bases. The trim removed 1 base at V and 0 bases at J, leaving 4 bases unmatched. The CDR3 extends over 17 amino acids. Germline loops: CDR1 MDHEN, CDR2 SYDVKM. For the CDR3, the DNA is TGTGCCAGCAGTTTATCATCTAGCGGGGGTAGCACAGATACGCAGTATTTT. Protein sequence: CASSLSSSGGSTDTQYF.

This clone has only a few counts. The chain uses TRBV2 and TRBJ1-5; the match to TRBD1 covers 7 bases. V gave up 5 bases and J gave up 6 bases; unmatched junction bases: 7. The germline gives CDR1 SNHLY, CDR2 FYNNEI. The CDR3 runs to 14 residues. The CDR3 loop reads CASSPYDRVQPQHF. The CDR3, as DNA: TGTGCCAGCAGTCCTTATGACAGGGTTCAGCCCCAGCATTTT.

J is TRBJ1-5 and V is TRBV19; 9 positions agree with TRBD1. CDR1 and CDR2 (germline): LNHDA, SQIVND (reference sequence). The CDR3 consists of 14 residues. The V and J ends lost 7 bases and 3 bases, in that order; junction bases with no gene match: 4. The CDR3 DNA sequence: TGTGCCAGTAATAGACAGGGGGTCAATCAGCCCCAGCATTTT. Translation: CASNRQGVNQPQHF.

As regards this clone: The sample has other DNA sequences that encode this CDR3 too. The chain combines TRBV5-4 with TRBJ2-3; no firm D call. Trimming took 0 bases from V and 1 from J, leaving 3 bases between them. This CDR3 contains 13 residues. Germline values: CDR1 SGHNT, CDR2 YYREEE (reference sequence). The CDR3 bases are TGTGCCAGCAGCTTGGCAGGCACAGATACGCAGTATTTT. It is translated as CASSLAGTDTQYF.

The rearrangement links TRBV19 to TRBJ2-3; 13 bases match TRBD2. V lost 4 bases to trimming and J lost 2 bases; unmatched junction nucleotides: 18. Germline assignment: CDR1 LNHDA and CDR2 SQIVND (reference sequence). The CDR3 runs to 21 residues. The CDR3 loop is CASSTTPSGLAGMRSTDTQYF. DNA of the CDR3: TGTGCCAGTAGTACAACTCCCTCGGGACTAGCGGGAATGAGGTCCACAGATACGCAGTATTTT.

This clone was picked up a small number of times. This chain uses TRBV10-3 with TRBJ1-1; tentative D call: TRBD1 (5 bases). Germline CDR1 and CDR2: ENHRY and SYGVKD. There are 13 residues in the CDR3. The V end lost 4 bases, the J end lost 0 bases, and 6 bases lay between the germline ends. Here the CDR3 DNA reads TGTGCCATCAGTGGGGGCCTGAACACTGAAGCTTTCTTT. This translates into CAISGGLNTEAFF.

The chain links TRBV7-9 to TRBJ2-7; 11 positions match TRBD1. Germline-derived CDR1 and CDR2 are SEHNR and FQNEAQ (reference sequence). With 8 bases clipped from V and 9 bases from J, the junction kept 9 bases outside the gene matches. This CDR3 is 13 amino acids long. CDR3 residues: CASAGTGGYVQYF. Here the CDR3 DNA reads TGTGCCAGCGCCGGGACAGGGGGGTATGTGCAGTACTTC. Drawing the rest from reference TRBV7-9 and TRBJ2-7, the complete variable domain is DTGVSQNPRHKITKRGQNVTFRCDPISEHNRLYWYRQTLGQGPEFLTYFQNEAQLEKSRLLSDRFSAERPKGSFSTLEIQRTEQGDSAMYLCASAGTGGYVQYFGPGTRLTVT.

This clone appeared many times. The chain recombines TRBV29-1 with TRBJ2-1, with TRBD1 matching over 9 bases. V gave up 4 bases and J gave up 4 bases; unmatched junction bases: 5. Germline V gene data show CDR1 as SQVTM and CDR2 as ANQGSEA. The CDR3 is 14 amino acids. In DNA form, the CDR3 reads TGCAGCGTTGGAGGGGGACAGGGTTACAATGAGCAGTTCTTC. It translates to CSVGGGQGYNEQFF.

In its sample, this clone was seen a few times. The chain recombines TRBV19 with TRBJ1-2, with 8 bases matching TRBD1. CDR1 LNHDA and CDR2 SQIVND come from the germline V gene (reference sequence). The CDR3 sequence is 15 residues long. The V gene end was trimmed by 4 bases and the J gene end by 3 bases; junction bases not matched to a gene: 7. The CDR3 sequence: CASSTGQVLYYGYTF. CDR3 nucleotides: TGTGCCAGTAGTACGGGACAGGTTCTGTACTATGGCTACACCTTC.

Concerning this clone itself: One end of the junction fails to match germline, which may point to a read error. The chain is built from TRBV9 and TRBJ1-6; possible D gene TRBD1, 5 bases. The CDR3 length is 14 residues. Per the germline V gene, CDR1 is SGDLS and CDR2 is YYNGEE. CDR3 residues: CASTGPSDNSPLHF. Here the CDR3 DNA reads TGTGCCAGCACAGGGCCCTCCGATAATTCACCCCTCCACTTT. The variable domain in full, completed from reference TRBV9 and TRBJ1-6, reads DSGVTQTPKHLITATGQRVTLRCSPRSGDLSVYWYQQSLDQGLQFLIQYYNGEERAKGNILERFSAQQFPDLHSELNLSSLELGDSALYFCASTGPSDNSPLHFGNGTRLTVT.

The chain has TRBV5-4 and TRBJ1-6; maybe TRBD1 (5 bases). V lost 2 bases and J 7 bases, leaving 16 bases between the germline ends. CDR3 length: 16 amino acids. Germline values: CDR1 SGHNT, CDR2 YYREEE (reference sequence). The CDR3 coding sequence is TGTGCCAGCAGCTTAGATGGGGCTTCAAAAAATTCACCCCTCCACTTT. Translating it yields CASSLDGASKNSPLHF.

The chain is built from TRBV7-2 and TRBJ2-5; 7 bases map to TRBD2. This CDR3 is 13 amino acids long. Looked up from germline, CDR1 is SGHTA and CDR2 is FQGNSA. V lost 5 bases and J lost 4; bases outside the gene matches: 4. The CDR3 protein is CASSRREGETQYF. The CDR3 DNA sequence: TGTGCCAGCAGCCGGAGGGAGGGAGAGACCCAGTACTTC.

This chain uses TRBV19 with TRBJ1-5; 9 nucleotides match TRBD1. This CDR3 is built from 17 residues. V lost 10 bases and J lost 4; bases outside the gene matches: 17. The germline CDR1 and CDR2 sequences are LNHDA and SQIVND (reference sequence). Here the CDR3 reads CATKPGQGRGGNQPQHF. CDR3 DNA sequence: TGTGCCACCAAGCCGGGACAGGGAAGAGGTGGGAATCAGCCCCAGCATTTT.

In its sample, this clone was seen a few times. This chain uses TRBV28 with TRBJ2-5; D is ambiguous. The CDR3 has 14 residues. Trimming removed 6 bases from V and 5 bases from J, with 16 bases in between. The V gene's germline CDR1 is MDHEN and CDR2 SYDVKM. The CDR3 reads CASSLLGLEETQYF. CDR3 sequence (DNA): TGTGCCAGCAGCCTCCTGGGCTTAGAGGAGACCCAGTACTTC. Full variable domain (outside the CDR3, taken from reference TRBV28 and TRBJ2-5): DVKVTQSSRYLVKRTGEKVFLECVQDMDHENMFWYRQDPGLGLRLIYFSYDVKMKEKGDIPEGYSVSREKKERFSLILESASTNQTSMYLCASSLLGLEETQYFGPGTRLLVL.

The chain recombines TRBV7-2 with TRBJ1-1; 7 nucleotides agree with TRBD1. Germline V gene sequence: CDR1 SGHTA, CDR2 FQGNSA. The length of the CDR3 is 18 residues. V lost 1 base to trimming and J lost 1 base; unmatched junction nucleotides: 12. DNA of the CDR3: TGTGCCAGCAGCTTAGGCCCCCGCACAGGGGCCGCGAACACTGAAGCTTTCTTT. This codes for CASSLGPRTGAANTEAFF.

This chain connects TRBV23-1 to TRBJ2-2; 11 bases are a match to TRBD1. TRBV23-1 is an ORF, with its function uncertain. The CDR3 totals 17 residues. Trimming cost V 9 bases and J 6 bases; bases outside gene matches: 15. CDR3 nucleotide sequence: TGCGCCAGGCCCGACATGCCGGGACAGGGGGGATCCGGGGAGCTGTTTTTT. Its translation is CARPDMPGQGGSGELFF.

CDR3 coding DNA: TGTGCCACCACCTTGGGAGGCACAGATACGCAGTATTTT. Its translation: CATTLGGTDTQYF. The genes are TRBV6-5 and TRBJ2-3, with TRBD2 as a possible D gene (5 bases). There are 13 residues in the CDR3. The germline CDR1 and CDR2 sequences are MNHEY and SVGAGI. Trimming took 10 bases from V and 1 from J, leaving 12 bases between them.

The rearrangement links TRBV29-1 to TRBJ2-2, with 12 bases identical to TRBD2. From germline, CDR1 is SQVTM and CDR2 ANQGSEA. The CDR3 has 15 amino acids. V was clipped by 7 bases and J by 6 bases; unmatched bases: 9. The CDR3 bases are TGCAGCGCCGAACGACTAGCGGGGGCCGCCGGGGAGCTGTTTTTT. Translation: CSAERLAGAAGELFF.

This clone has just a few counts. This sequence joins TRBV18 and TRBJ1-2; 8 nucleotides align to TRBD1. The CDR3 sequence is 15 residues long. From germline, CDR1 is KGHSH and CDR2 LQKENI. V lost 4 bases, J lost 3 bases, and 7 bases stayed unmatched. The CDR3 region is CASSLGQASDYGYTF. In DNA, the CDR3 is TGTGCCAGCTCACTGGGACAGGCCTCAGACTATGGCTACACCTTC.

This clone has just a few counts. The chain couples TRBV5-4 to TRBJ2-1; TRBD2 matches at 10 bases. J lost 9 bases, V lost 0 bases, and 9 bases had no gene match. Germline V lookup: CDR1 SGHNT, CDR2 YYREEE (reference sequence). The CDR3 sequence is 16 residues long. Here the CDR3 DNA reads TGTGCCAGCAGCTTGGATCGAGCGGGAGGGCTGGGTGAGCAGTTCTTC. It yields the protein CASSLDRAGGLGEQFF.

The rearrangement uses TRBV12-2 and TRBJ2-1; no check of the table's D call, TRBD2, against the DNA was made. TRBV12-2 is a known pseudogene. This CDR3 comprises 17 residues. The CDR3 nucleotides are TGTGCAAGTCGCTTAGATATTACCCAGCGGGTACACAATGAGCAGTTCTTC. This sequence encodes CASRLDITQRVHNEQFF.

This clone occurred once. The chain couples TRBV6-5 to TRBJ1-6, with 8 bases identical to TRBD1. Unmatched junction bases numbered 4, after V lost 6 bases and J lost 6 bases. Germline CDR1 reads MNHEY; CDR2 reads SVGAGI. The CDR3 consists of 14 residues. The CDR3 reads CASSTDRGNSPLHF. The CDR3 DNA reads as TGTGCCAGCAGCACCGACAGGGGTAATTCACCCCTCCACTTT.

This clone showed up many times. Here the CDR3 DNA reads TGCAGCGTCGGGGGGGCGACTAGCTTTCACGAGCAGTACTTC. Encoded protein: CSVGGATSFHEQYF. The chain carries TRBV29-1 and TRBJ2-7, with TRBD2 matching 8 bases. This CDR3 has 14 residues. In germline, CDR1 is SQVTM, CDR2 ANQGSEA. With 6 bases clipped from V and 5 bases from J, the junction kept 12 bases outside the gene matches.

V is TRBV7-2 and J is TRBJ1-2, with TRBD1 as a possible D gene (5 bases). Germline assignment: CDR1 SGHTA and CDR2 FQGNSA. The CDR3 runs to 15 residues. Trimming stripped 0 bases from V and 5 bases from J, with 13 bases between. DNA for the CDR3: TGTGCCAGCAGCTTAGCAGGGGTTTCCGCTTATGGCTACACCTTC. Its protein is CASSLAGVSAYGYTF.